This T cell receptor (beta chain) was obtained from a study of OX40 agonist ivuxolimab in advanced cancers. The overall study: Dose-escalation subjects each had hepatocellular carcinoma, melanoma, renal cell or head and neck cancer.

Produced via immunoSEQ multiplex PCR; TCRdb's table is partial and in-frame only. Altogether tens of thousands of clones are present, approximately 88% being singletons, with the ten largest covering roughly 30%. This TCR was recovered from an adult with an advanced solid tumor such as melanoma, head and neck, liver or kidney cancer. Sample: CD4+ or CD8+ T cells sorted from blood, taken in a trial of the OX40 agonist ivuxolimab.

CDR3 coding DNA: TGTGCCAGCAGCTTAGATGGGGGGTCGGGGAACACTGAAGCTTTCTTT. Its translation is CASSLDGGSGNTEAFF. V usage is TRBV11-3 and J usage is TRBJ1-1, with D possibly matching TRBD1 (5 bases). Deletions cut 0 bases from V and 1 base from J, with 12 bases between. The germline CDR1 and CDR2 sequences are SGHNT and YENEEA. This CDR3 has 16 residues. The full variable domain, in which reference TRBV11-3 and TRBJ1-1 provide the parts outside the CDR3, is EAGVVQSPRYKIIEKKQPVAFWCNPISGHNTLYWYLQNLGQGPELLIRYENEEAVDDSQLPKDRFSAERLKGVDSTLKIQPAELGDSAVYLCASSLDGGSGNTEAFFGQGTRLTVV.